The T cell receptor beta chain under discussion was sequenced for a study of T cell repertoires in cytomegalovirus infection. Study context: Public TCR beta signatures provided an indication of both CMV infection and a matching HLA type. Study-wide results and limits: Pooled public TCR beta family frequency picked out CMV carriers with the relevant HLA. Clonotypes of TCR beta that were HLA-C-restricted and CMV-specific dominated the ex vivo response.

TCRdb re-derived calls from the reads in MiXCR, one entry per CDR3 protein. Found here are hundreds of thousands of distinct CDR3 sequences, approximately 34% of them singletons; the top ten hold around 2.8%. V shed 4 bases and J shed 2 bases, with 5 bases lying between them. The CDR3 runs 12 residues. This clonotype was recorded at least ten times. Its antigen is undetermined. V gene TRBV12-3 or TRBV12-4 combines with J gene TRBJ1-2, with a weak D call TRBD1 (5 bases). Sequenced: PBMCs. This clonotype was sampled from a human donor in good health (CMV status not recorded). Some clones in this sample may be carry-over from other donors' samples. The DNA for the CDR3 is TGTGCCAGCAGTTCAGGGAACTATGGCTACACCTTC. Amino acid sequence: CASSSGNYGYTF.